A single sample is the source of the 3 T cell receptor beta chains below, sequenced in a study of T cell responses to AZD1222 COVID-19 vaccine. Data came from immunoSEQ multiplex PCR; TCRdb stores just in-frame clones and leaves some out. Of over 150,000 clones in the sample, about 91% were seen once. This specimen consisted of peripheral blood, obtained 28 days after the second AZD1222 dose. The receptors derive from an adult who received the AZD1222 COVID-19 vaccine.

The chain couples TRBV5-4 to TRBJ1-1, with a possible D match to TRBD1 (6 bases). Germline assignment: CDR1 SGHNT and CDR2 YYREEE (reference sequence). V lost 6 bases, J lost 0 bases, and 21 bases lay in between. The CDR3 totals 17 residues. The CDR3 DNA sequence: TGTGCCAGCACCCCTCTGGGGGGAGGGGGGGTGAACACTGAAGCTTTCTTT. Its translation is CASTPLGGGGVNTEAFF.

The chain recombines TRBV19 with TRBJ2-1, with TRBD1 as a possible D gene (5 bases). Looked up from germline, CDR1 is LNHDA and CDR2 is SQIVND (reference sequence). Trimming took off 8 bases at V and 0 bases at J, with 14 bases between the two ends. The CDR3 covers 15 residues. The CDR3 DNA is TGTGCCAGTGCCGTTGGGGCCAGCTCCTACAATGAGCAGTTCTTC. The encoded protein is CASAVGASSYNEQFF.

The gene calls are TRBV7-9 and TRBJ2-7; D unclear. The CDR3 is made up of 14 amino acids. The germline gives CDR1 SEHNR, CDR2 FQNEAQ (reference sequence). The V gene lost 3 bases and the J gene lost 1 base, with 10 bases spanning the gap. In DNA, the CDR3 is TGTGCCAGCAGCTTGCTCCTGGGGTCCTACGAGCAGTACTTC. This sequence encodes CASSLLLGSYEQYF.